The entry that follows covers one TCR beta chain sequence. The CDR3 is 14 amino acids. CDR1 is KGHSH and CDR2 is LQKENI in the germline V gene. Deletions cut 0 bases from V and 3 bases from J, with 8 bases between. Primers for the PCR totalled 60 Vbeta and 13 Jbeta. Only in-frame clones appear in the TCRdb table, and some are missing; sequencing was by immunoSEQ multiplex PCR. Its table lists about 41,000 clones. The data were obtained in a study of cytomegalovirus exposure and HLA in healthy donors. The receptor comes from a man aged 30-40 years in good health and CMV-seronegative. The chain employs TRBV18 and TRBJ1-2, with D unclear. Sequencing was done on a sample of PBMCs. CDR3 sequence (DNA): TGTGCCAGCTCACCACCGACTCCGGACTATGGCTACACCTTC. Its protein product is CASSPPTPDYGYTF.